The TCR beta chain under discussion was sequenced for a study of blood T cell repertoires in COVID-19. At the level of the study: Donors in the United States, Italy and Spain gave samples during acute or convalescent COVID-19.

In germline, CDR1 is KGHSH, CDR2 LQKENI. The V and J ends lost 3 bases and 0 bases respectively, with 14 bases between them. This CDR3 comprises 16 residues. In the original processing: Researchers report that nucleated cell counts were estimated from reference gene primer amplification. Sequencing was performed with immunoSEQ multiplex PCR; in TCRdb, only in-frame clones are kept and a portion is missing. Clonal size and the V and J genes are those of that table, whereas D and trimming came from the DNA. The sample yields approximately 130,000 clones, around 78% seen once. The chain employs TRBV18 and TRBJ1-2; D gene ambiguous. Sequenced input: peripheral blood. The sequence was collected from a human donor in a cohort sampled during active COVID-19. CDR3 sequence (DNA): TGTGCCAGCTCACCCCCCTCAACAGCCCCTAACTATGGCTACACCTTC. It encodes CASSPPSTAPNYGYTF.